This T cell receptor (beta chain) derives from a study of T cell repertoires in aging, cancer and after chemotherapy. Study-wide context: Donors were grouped into six age bands spanning 30 or younger through 70 or older. Study outcomes and limitations: In healthy donors, age-related TCR diversity loss mainly reflected lost richness. Thymic emigration or peripheral T cell expansion may be impaired by lymphoid organ infiltration in hematological cancer. Median generation probability rose over the chemotherapy interval in each cancer cohort, suggesting rebound thymic output.

A mixed TRB-A/B primer pool amplified rearranged TRB by multiplex touch-down PCR. MiXCR, run by TCRdb on the multiplex PCR reads, gives a single entry per CDR3 protein. Here the sample spans several thousand distinct CDR3 sequences, about 35% being singletons. Trimming cost V 2 bases and J 5 bases, with 11 bases left between them. The CDR3 extends over 13 amino acids. Germline V gene data show CDR1 as SGHRS and CDR2 as YFSETQ. Amplification of TCR beta used genomic DNA extracted from peripheral blood. With respect to this clonotype: Antigen: not known.

V gene TRBV5-1 combines with J gene TRBJ2-7, with D maybe TRBD1 (6 bases). The TCR sequence derives from a human donor with a blood cancer. Sequenced sample: blood. The CDR3 is CASSFGAGDEQYV. The CDR3 DNA follows: TGCGCCAGCAGCTTTGGCGCAGGGGACGAGCAGTACGTC.